This T cell receptor beta chain was captured by sequencing in a study of T cells in Graves' hyperthyroidism and ophthalmopathy. Amplification of TCR beta CDR3 regions used RNA as the template. Using the HTBI primer set, a first-round RT-PCR was run on the TCR CDR3. Using its own MiXCR run on the multiplex PCR reads, TCRdb lists one record per CDR3 protein. The sample consists of more than 300,000 distinct CDR3 sequences, roughly 15% of them appearing once. Per germline, CDR1 WSHSY and CDR2 SAAADI. The CDR3 is made up of 13 amino acids. The V end was cut by 6 bases, the J end by 4 bases, with 10 bases between.

This TCR was sampled from a woman aged 25-40 years with Graves' ophthalmopathy. Sequencing was done on a sample of blood. The chain carries TRBV10-2 and TRBJ1-3; a possible D gene is TRBD1 (6 bases). CDR3 DNA: TGCGCCAGCAGGACAGGAGACGGAAACACCATATATTTT. It codes for CASRTGDGNTIYF.